The rows below give T cell receptor beta chains drawn from one sample of a study of neurological immune-mediated disorders. TCRdb used MiXCR to reprocess the 5' RACE reads, holding one entry per CDR3 protein. The sample contains about 66,000 distinct CDR3 sequences, around 4.2% of which appear only once. The sequenced sample consisted of PBMCs. These receptors all stem from a man aged 25 to 40 with multiple sclerosis. CDR3s include the opening cysteine and the closing phenylalanine or tryptophan. D genes are given only for firm matches. Not all rows give a size; the values are once, few, many and, for expanded clones, a class.

length: 14; V: TRBV2; D: NA; size: NA; J: TRBJ1-5; CDR3: CASTPDSFNQPQHF; DNA: TGTGCCAGCACACCGGACAGCTTCAATCAGCCCCAGCATTTT
length: 15; V: TRBV15; D: NA; size: many; J: TRBJ1-2; CDR3: CATSRGEQYNYGYTF; DNA: TGTGCCACCAGCAGAGGGGAACAGTATAACTATGGCTACACCTTC
length: 14; V: TRBV4-1; D: NA; size: many; J: TRBJ1-2; CDR3: CASSQDIQGGGYTF; DNA: TGCGCCAGCAGCCAAGATATTCAGGGCGGTGGCTACACCTTC
length: 14; V: TRBV7-2; D: TRBD2; size: medium-sized; J: TRBJ2-7; CDR3: CASSLGRGGHEQYF; DNA: TGTGCCAGCAGCTTAGGTCGGGGGGGCCACGAGCAGTACTTC
length: 13; V: TRBV20-1; D: NA; size: many; J: TRBJ1-1; CDR3: CSAEDTILKKAFF; DNA: TGCAGTGCTGAAGACACCATCCTAAAGAAAGCTTTCTTT
length: 16; V: TRBV5-1; D: NA; size: many; J: TRBJ2-3; CDR3: CASSFRGHKSTDTQYF; DNA: TGCGCCAGCAGCTTCCGGGGACACAAAAGCACAGATACGCAGTATTTT
length: 14; V: TRBV6-5; D: NA; size: many; J: TRBJ1-5; CDR3: CASSPVPSNQPQHF; DNA: TGTGCCAGCAGTCCAGTTCCTAGCAATCAGCCCCAGCATTTT
length: 15; V: TRBV7-9; D: TRBD1; size: many; J: TRBJ2-7; CDR3: CASSPGQGVTYEQYF; DNA: TGTGCCAGCAGCCCGGGACAGGGAGTGACCTACGAGCAGTACTTC
length: 15; V: TRBV20-1; D: NA; size: many; J: TRBJ2-3; CDR3: CSAPLGGYSTDTQYF; DNA: TGCAGTGCCCCCCTAGGAGGCTATAGCACAGATACGCAGTATTTT
length: 14; V: TRBV11-2; D: NA; size: many; J: TRBJ2-5; CDR3: CASSPRTTQETQYF; DNA: TGTGCCAGCAGCCCGCGGACAACCCAAGAGACCCAGTACTTC
length: 16; V: TRBV10-3; D: TRBD1; size: few; J: TRBJ1-6; CDR3: CAISETRGQGNSPLNF; DNA: TGTGCCATCAGTGAGACCCGCGGACAGGGAAATTCACCCCTCAACTTT
length: 13; V: TRBV20-1; D: NA; size: many; J: TRBJ1-4; CDR3: CSASTLRREKLFF; DNA: TGCAGTGCTTCGACCCTGCGGCGTGAAAAACTGTTTTTT
length: 14; V: TRBV5-6; D: TRBD1; size: many; J: TRBJ2-5; CDR3: CASSKTGGQETQYF; DNA: TGTGCCAGCAGCAAAACAGGGGGCCAAGAGACCCAGTACTTC
length: 14; V: TRBV3-1; D: NA; size: many; J: TRBJ2-5; CDR3: CASSQDWGEETQYF; DNA: TGTGCCAGCAGCCAAGACTGGGGCGAAGAGACCCAGTACTTC
length: 17; V: TRBV12-2; D: NA; size: NA; J: TRBJ2-5; CDR3: CASRLGKLAGGQETQYF; DNA: TGTGCAAGTCGCTTAGGAAAGCTAGCGGGGGGGCAAGAGACCCAGTACTTC
length: 16; V: TRBV29-1; D: NA; size: many; J: TRBJ2-5; CDR3: CSVPGQPDWGSETQYF; DNA: TGCAGCGTTCCGGGACAACCCGATTGGGGCTCAGAGACCCAGTACTTC
length: 11; V: TRBV5-6; D: TRBD1; size: many; J: TRBJ1-1; CDR3: CASETGAEAFF; DNA: TGTGCCAGTGAAACAGGGGCTGAAGCTTTCTTT
length: 13; V: TRBV27; D: NA; size: many; J: TRBJ2-7; CDR3: CASSIGLPYEQYF; DNA: TGTGCCAGCAGTATTGGACTCCCGTACGAGCAGTACTTC
length: 17; V: TRBV5-1; D: NA; size: many; J: TRBJ2-1; CDR3: CASSAPLAGLSYNEQFF; DNA: TGCGCCAGCAGCGCCCCTCTCGCGGGCCTCTCCTACAATGAGCAGTTCTTC
length: 14; V: TRBV5-6; D: TRBD2; size: many; J: TRBJ2-4; CDR3: CASSVTSVGNIQYF; DNA: TGTGCCAGCAGCGTGACTAGCGTAGGGAACATTCAGTACTTC
length: 18; V: TRBV4-1; D: TRBD2; size: many; J: TRBJ2-7; CDR3: CASSQVPAGGRSSYEQYF; DNA: TGCGCCAGCAGCCAAGTTCCAGCGGGGGGCCGGAGCTCCTACGAGCAGTACTTC
length: 14; V: TRBV9; D: NA; size: many; J: TRBJ1-1; CDR3: CASSVSPGTLEAFF; DNA: TGTGCCAGCAGCGTGTCCCCGGGAACCCTAGAAGCTTTCTTT
length: 14; V: TRBV7-9; D: NA; size: many; J: TRBJ2-7; CDR3: CASGAGGLSYEQYF; DNA: TGTGCCAGCGGGGCCGGGGGGCTATCCTACGAGCAGTACTTC
length: 13; V: TRBV5-1; D: NA; size: many; J: TRBJ2-7; CDR3: CASSPGGYYEQYF; DNA: TGCGCCAGCAGCCCCGGGGGCTACTACGAGCAGTACTTC
length: 11; V: TRBV20-1; D: NA; size: many; J: TRBJ2-3; CDR3: CSASHADTQYF; DNA: TGCAGTGCTAGTCACGCGGATACGCAGTATTTT
length: 14; V: TRBV5-6; D: NA; size: few; J: TRBJ2-3; CDR3: CASSTEKGQDTQYF; DNA: TGTGCCAGCAGCACGGAAAAGGGACAAGATACGCAGTATTTT
length: 12; V: TRBV5-8; D: NA; size: many; J: TRBJ1-3; CDR3: CASSPDGNTIYF; DNA: TGTGCCAGCAGCCCCGACGGAAACACCATATATTTT
length: 16; V: TRBV6-5; D: TRBD2; size: many; J: TRBJ2-7; CDR3: CASSYSSSGGTYEQYF; DNA: TGTGCCAGCAGTTACTCAAGTAGCGGGGGGACCTACGAGCAGTACTTC
length: 14; V: TRBV5-6; D: NA; size: many; J: TRBJ2-7; CDR3: CASSLAIGGGEQYF; DNA: TGTGCCAGCAGCTTGGCAATCGGGGGTGGGGAGCAGTACTTC
length: 15; V: TRBV19; D: NA; size: many; J: TRBJ2-1; CDR3: CASSPGTSSYNEQFF; DNA: TGTGCCAGTAGCCCCGGGACCTCCTCCTACAATGAGCAGTTCTTC
length: 16; V: TRBV7-8; D: TRBD1; size: many; J: TRBJ2-1; CDR3: CASSFKGTVRGNEQFF; DNA: TGTGCCAGCAGCTTCAAGGGGACAGTTCGTGGCAATGAGCAGTTCTTC
length: 15; V: TRBV5-1; D: TRBD2; size: many; J: TRBJ2-5; CDR3: CASSPGLAGGETQYF; DNA: TGCGCCAGCAGCCCGGGACTAGCGGGGGGGGAGACCCAGTACTTC
length: 16; V: TRBV7-9; D: TRBD1; size: many; J: TRBJ2-2; CDR3: CASSPRGTGVTGELFF; DNA: TGTGCCAGCAGCCCCCGCGGGACAGGGGTCACCGGGGAGCTGTTTTTT
length: 14; V: TRBV20-1; D: TRBD1; size: many; J: TRBJ1-2; CDR3: CSAMDRLSNYGYTF; DNA: TGCAGTGCAATGGACAGGCTTAGCAACTATGGCTACACCTTC
length: 15; V: TRBV5-1; D: TRBD2; size: many; J: TRBJ2-2; CDR3: CASSFWGGDTGELFF; DNA: TGCGCCAGCAGCTTTTGGGGGGGAGACACCGGGGAGCTGTTTTTT
length: 15; V: TRBV20-1; D: TRBD1; size: many; J: TRBJ2-4; CDR3: CSARGLTGPKNIQYF; DNA: TGCAGTGCTAGAGGCCTGACAGGGCCCAAAAACATTCAGTACTTC
length: 13; V: TRBV6-1; D: NA; size: many; J: TRBJ1-2; CDR3: CASRFDINYGYTF; DNA: TGTGCCAGCAGGTTCGACATCAACTATGGCTACACCTTC
length: 15; V: TRBV7-9; D: NA; size: many; J: TRBJ1-2; CDR3: CASSFSDRSGYGYTF; DNA: TGTGCCAGCAGCTTCTCGGACCGCTCCGGCTATGGCTACACCTTC
length: 12; V: TRBV6-1; D: NA; size: many; J: TRBJ2-7; CDR3: CASSEAFYEQYF; DNA: TGTGCCAGCAGTGAAGCTTTCTACGAGCAGTACTTC
length: 14; V: TRBV5-1; D: NA; size: many; J: TRBJ1-5; CDR3: CASSFSGSDQPQHF; DNA: TGCGCCAGCAGCTTTTCGGGGTCGGATCAGCCCCAGCATTTT
length: 16; V: TRBV10-2; D: NA; size: many; J: TRBJ1-6; CDR3: CASSDRTSSYNSPLNF; DNA: TGCGCCAGCAGCGACAGGACCAGCTCCTATAATTCACCCCTCAACTTT
length: 13; V: TRBV27; D: NA; size: many; J: TRBJ1-2; CDR3: CASSLGKNYGYTF; DNA: TGTGCCAGCAGTTTAGGGAAGAACTATGGCTACACCTTC
length: 14; V: TRBV20-1; D: TRBD2; size: many; J: TRBJ2-7; CDR3: CSAREAAGGYEQYF; DNA: TGCAGTGCTAGAGAAGCGGCGGGGGGCTACGAGCAGTACTTC